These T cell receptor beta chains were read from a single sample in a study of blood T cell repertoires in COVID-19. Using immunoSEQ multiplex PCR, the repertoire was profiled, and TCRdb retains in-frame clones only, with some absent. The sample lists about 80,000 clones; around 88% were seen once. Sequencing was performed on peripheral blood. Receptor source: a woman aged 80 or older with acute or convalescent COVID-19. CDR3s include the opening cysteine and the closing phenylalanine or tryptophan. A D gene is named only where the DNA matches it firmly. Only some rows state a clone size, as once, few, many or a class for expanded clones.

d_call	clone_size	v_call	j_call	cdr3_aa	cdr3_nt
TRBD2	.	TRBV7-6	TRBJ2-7	CASSWTSGVSYEQYF	TGTGCCAGCAGCTGGACTAGCGGGGTCTCCTACGAGCAGTACTTC
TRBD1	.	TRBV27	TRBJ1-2	CASSLKGAANYGYTF	TGTGCCAGCAGTTTAAAGGGGGCGGCTAACTATGGCTACACCTTC
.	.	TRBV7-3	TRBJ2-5	CASSPSGGGGGETQYF	TGTGCCAGCAGCCCCTCTGGTGGGGGAGGTGGAGAGACCCAGTACTTC
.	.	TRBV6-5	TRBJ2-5	CASSWGGKGETQYF	TGTGCCAGCAGTTGGGGCGGGAAGGGAGAGACCCAGTACTTC
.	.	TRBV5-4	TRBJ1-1	CASSFPVGGVTEAFF	TGTGCCAGCAGCTTCCCAGTCGGGGGGGTCACTGAAGCTTTCTTT
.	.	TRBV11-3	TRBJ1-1	CASSSTEVNTEAFF	TGTGCCAGCAGCTCGACAGAAGTGAACACTGAAGCTTTCTTT
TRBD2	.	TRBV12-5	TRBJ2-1	CASALPGLAGIYNEQFF	TGTGCTAGTGCTCTCCCAGGACTAGCGGGTATTTACAATGAGCAGTTCTTC
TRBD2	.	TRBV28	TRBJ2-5	CASSLSGAQETQYF	TGTGCCAGCAGTCTTAGCGGGGCACAGGAGACCCAGTACTTC
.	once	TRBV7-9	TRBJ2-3	CASSIQTASTDTQYF	TGTGCCAGCAGCATTCAGACAGCTAGCACAGATACGCAGTATTTT
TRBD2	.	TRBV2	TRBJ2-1	CASSPPSGRATNEQFF	TGTGCCAGCAGTCCCCCCAGCGGGAGGGCCACCAATGAGCAGTTCTTC
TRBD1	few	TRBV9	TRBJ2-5	CASSVDQGAKETQYF	TGTGCCAGCAGCGTAGATCAGGGGGCTAAAGAGACCCAGTACTTC
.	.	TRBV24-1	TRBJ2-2	CATSEVRGWTGELFF	TGTGCCACCAGTGAGGTTAGGGGTTGGACCGGGGAGCTGTTTTTT
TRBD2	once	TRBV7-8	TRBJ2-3	CASSFILSRQGGTDTQYF	TGTGCCAGCAGCTTCATATTATCCCGCCAGGGAGGGACAGATACGCAGTATTTT
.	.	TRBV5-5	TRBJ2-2	CASSSTGNTGELFF	TGTGCCAGCAGCTCGACAGGGAACACCGGGGAGCTGTTTTTT
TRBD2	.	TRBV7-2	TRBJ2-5	CASSPAGGEWVRYF	TGTGCCAGCAGCCCCGCCGGGGGGGAGTGGGTGCGGTACTTC
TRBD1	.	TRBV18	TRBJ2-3	CASSLGTGGTDTQYF	TGTGCCAGCTCACTGGGGACAGGTGGTACAGATACGCAGTATTTT
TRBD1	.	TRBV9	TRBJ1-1	CASSVGQGERNTEAFF	TGTGCCAGCAGCGTAGGACAGGGTGAACGGAACACTGAAGCTTTCTTT
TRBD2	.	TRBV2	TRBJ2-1	CASSLTGAGDNEQFF	TGTGCCAGCAGCCTCACTGGGGCGGGAGACAATGAGCAGTTCTTC
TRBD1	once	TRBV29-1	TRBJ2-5	CSHPGTGTFETQYF	TGCAGCCACCCCGGGACAGGGACCTTTGAGACCCAGTACTTC
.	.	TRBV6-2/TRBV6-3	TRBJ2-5	CASSKGRQASPPQETQYF	TGTGCCAGCAGCAAGGGTAGACAGGCGTCCCCACCCCAAGAGACCCAGTACTTC
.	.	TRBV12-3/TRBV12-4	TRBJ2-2	CASSFSGELFF	TGTGCCAGCAGTTTCAGCGGGGAGCTGTTTTTT
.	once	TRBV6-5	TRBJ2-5	CASSTTGSGETQYF	TGTGCCAGCAGTACAACAGGGTCGGGGGAGACCCAGTACTTC
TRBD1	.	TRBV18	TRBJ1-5	CASSPSTGGVQPQHF	TGTGCCAGCTCACCGTCTACAGGGGGCGTTCAGCCCCAGCATTTT